Below are 2 T cell receptor beta chains sequenced from a single sample in a study of Ad26.COV2.S vaccination and SARS-CoV-2 variants. Treatment in this sample: approximately 18 received Ad26.COV2.S at low or high dose, single or two shots; about 5 received placebo; per-sample allocation not given. Repertoires come from day 63 after the first vaccine or placebo injection. The protocol was immunoSEQ multiplex PCR, while the TCRdb copy is restricted to in-frame clones and leaves out a portion. The data show around 400,000 clones, 89% seen once. Here the sequenced sample was peripheral blood, taken in a trial of Ad26.COV2.S vaccine versus placebo. Receptors were obtained from a person between 18 and 65 years old who received the Ad26.COV2.S COVID-19 vaccine or a placebo.

The chain is built from TRBV19 and TRBJ2-6; TRBD1 matches at 7 bases. Germline-derived CDR1 and CDR2 are LNHDA and SQIVND (reference sequence). V was clipped by 5 bases and J by 2 bases; unmatched bases: 9. This CDR3 spans 17 amino acids. CDR3 bases: TGTGCCAGTAGTCCGCAACAGGGGCAGGCTGGGGCCAACGTCCTGACTTTC. It codes for CASSPQQGQAGANVLTF. Looking up the rest from reference TRBV19 and TRBJ2-6 gives the full variable domain: DGGITQSPKYLFRKEGQNVTLSCEQNLNHDAMYWYRQDPGQGLRLIYYSQIVNDFQKGDIAEGYSVSREKKESFPLTVTSAQKNPTAFYLCASSPQQGQAGANVLTFGAGSRLTVL.

This clone is medium-sized. The same CDR3 can be traced to other DNA sequences in this sample. The rearrangement links TRBV24-1 to TRBJ2-2, with 10 bases fitting TRBD1. The CDR3 sequence is 16 residues long. Germline CDR1 is KGHDR and CDR2 is SFDVKD. Trimming cost V 0 bases and J 3 bases; bases outside gene matches: 0. The CDR3 loop is CATSDLGQGDTGELFF. The CDR3 nucleotides are TGTGCCACCAGTGATTTGGGACAGGGGGACACCGGGGAGCTGTTTTTT.